This record covers a single TCR beta chain. After removal of 3 bases from V and 8 bases from J, the junction contained 8 bases not matched to a gene. This CDR3 contains 14 residues. Germline CDR1 is MNHNS and CDR2 is SASEGT. These data originate in a study of blood T cell repertoires in COVID-19. Overall study context: Samples representing acute and convalescent COVID-19 were sourced from the United States, Italy and Spain. The cDNA or gDNA used as material had been derived from T cells, B-cell-depleted T cells, or PBMCs.

In the source study's methods: Amplification of reference gene primers was used by the study to estimate nucleated cell counts. Data came from immunoSEQ multiplex PCR; TCRdb stores just in-frame clones and leaves some out. The V and J calls and clone size were taken over from that table, and D and trimming were inferred from the DNA. Here the sample spans roughly 69,000 clones, around three quarters being singletons. The TCR comes from a human donor in a cohort sampled during active COVID-19. V and J are TRBV6-1 and TRBJ1-1, with 8 nucleotides matching TRBD1. Sequencing used peripheral blood. CDR3 protein: CASSDLRTGSEAFF. The DNA of the CDR3 is TGTGCCAGCAGTGACCTCCGGACAGGGTCCGAAGCTTTCTTT.